This T cell receptor (beta chain) emerged from a study of blood T cell repertoires in COVID-19. This clone has just a few counts. Measured with immunoSEQ multiplex PCR; TCRdb has only the in-frame clones, and not every one. The data contain some 270,000 clones, approximately 85% of them singletons. Participant-given clinical history determined each cohort assignment. What the recovered Cohort 3 donors had was two negative PCRs, clearance, or symptom resolution. The CDR3 runs 14 residues. From germline, CDR1 is SGHVS and CDR2 FNYEAQ. V was shortened by 1 base and J by 3 bases, with 7 bases between the two germline ends.

V usage is TRBV7-6 and J usage is TRBJ1-5; D uncertain. The source of this sequence is a woman in her twenties or thirties who had recovered from COVID-19. The sequencing input was PBMCs or T cells enriched from blood (not recorded which). CDR3 loop: CASSLGGFNQPQHF. In nucleotides, the CDR3 is TGTGCCAGCAGCTTAGGAGGGTTCAATCAGCCCCAGCATTTT.